A selection of T cell receptor beta chains follows, all from one sample in a study of shared T cell receptors in the human thymus. Produced via immunoSEQ multiplex PCR; TCRdb's table is partial and in-frame only. The data show about 660,000 clones, with 88% seen just once and 0.0095% to 0.011% held by the top ten. The data also belong to a second study, concerning human thymus T cells.

Sequenced input: thymocytes. The origin of the receptors is a boy younger than two with a congenital heart defect. Both conserved end residues are part of each CDR3. The D gene is left open where the match is weak. The listing skips clone size in some rows; elsewhere it reads once, few, many or a size class.

D	size	V	J	DNA	CDR3
NA	NA	TRBV19	TRBJ2-1	TGTGCCAGTAGTACCTACGGTGGCTACAATGAGCAGTTCTTC	CASSTYGGYNEQFF
NA	NA	TRBV4-2	TRBJ2-5	TGTGCCAGCAGCCAGGACACAGTGGTTGAGACCCAGTACTTC	CASSQDTVVETQYF
TRBD2	NA	TRBV7-9	TRBJ2-2	TGTGCCAGCAGCCCGAGACCCGGGACTAGCGATGGTAACACCGGGGAGCTGTTTTTT	CASSPRPGTSDGNTGELFF
TRBD2	NA	TRBV15	TRBJ2-1	TGTGCCACCAGCAGAGGGGGTTCCTCCTTTACTAGCGGGTCCTATAATGAGCAGTTCTTC	CATSRGGSSFTSGSYNEQFF
TRBD1	NA	TRBV4-2	TRBJ1-4	TGTGCCAGCAGCCAAGTTGTCGTACTGACAGGGTGGGCTAATGAAAAACTGTTTTTT	CASSQVVVLTGWANEKLFF
TRBD1	NA	TRBV19	TRBJ1-5	TGTGCCAGTAGTAGGCGGGACAGGGAAAGAGATCAGCCCCAGCATTTT	CASSRRDRERDQPQHF
TRBD2	NA	TRBV11-3	TRBJ2-3	TGTGCCAGCAGCCAAGGGCTGGCTAGCGGGGACACAGATACGCAGTATTTT	CASSQGLASGDTDTQYF
TRBD1	NA	TRBV11-3	TRBJ2-7	TGTGCCAGCAGCAGCAGCCACAGGGGAAACGAGCAGTACTTC	CASSSSHRGNEQYF
NA	NA	TRBV30	TRBJ1-2	TGTGCCTGGAGTGTAATAGGGCAGGGGTTTGGGGACTATGGCTACACCTTC	CAWSVIGQGFGDYGYTF
TRBD1	NA	TRBV30	TRBJ2-7	TGTGCCTTCGACAGGGCCCTCTACGAGCAGTACTTC	CAFDRALYEQYF
TRBD2	NA	TRBV6-5	TRBJ2-7	TGTGCCAGCAGGGAAAGACTAGCCCCCTACGAGCAGTACTTC	CASRERLAPYEQYF
TRBD1	NA	TRBV6-5	TRBJ2-7	TGTGCCACCAACCCGGACAGGGGGTCCTACGAGCAGTACTTC	CATNPDRGSYEQYF
NA	NA	TRBV6-4	TRBJ2-7	TGTGCCAGCAGTGACTCACAGCGGCCCTCCTACGAGCAGTACTTC	CASSDSQRPSYEQYF
TRBD2	NA	TRBV5-6	TRBJ2-5	TGTGCCAGCAGCTCCAAGGGAGGGGCGGAGACCCAGTACTTC	CASSSKGGAETQYF
TRBD2	NA	TRBV5-1	TRBJ2-1	TGCGCCAGCTTCGGACTAGCGGGAGGGCCACGGAATGAGCAGTTCTTC	CASFGLAGGPRNEQFF
TRBD2	NA	TRBV5-6	TRBJ2-7	TGTGCCAGCAGCTTACGCGGGGGGGGAGAGCAGTACTTC	CASSLRGGGEQYF
NA	NA	TRBV10-3	TRBJ1-2	TGTGCCATCAGTGGGGGAGGTCCTACGGCGGATGGCTACACCTTC	CAISGGGPTADGYTF
NA	NA	TRBV7-9	TRBJ2-2	TGTGCCAGCAGCCCGCCCCTCAGGGACTGGGAGCTGTTTTTT	CASSPPLRDWELFF
TRBD1	NA	TRBV19	TRBJ1-2	TGTGCCAGTAGTCACAACTACCCGGGACAGGCGAGAGGCTACACCTTC	CASSHNYPGQARGYTF
NA	NA	TRBV27	TRBJ1-3	TGTGCCAGCAGTTTATCGCAGGGGCACTCTGGAAACACCATATATTTT	CASSLSQGHSGNTIYF
TRBD2	NA	TRBV4-1	TRBJ2-7	TGCGCCAGCAGCCCCTCATCCCAGACTAGCGGGAGGGCCCGCGAGCAGTACTTC	CASSPSSQTSGRAREQYF
TRBD1	NA	TRBV12-5	TRBJ1-4	TGTGCTAGTGGTCCCACTGACAGGGAGAATGAAAAACTGTTTTTT	CASGPTDRENEKLFF
NA	NA	TRBV4-2	TRBJ2-1	TGTGCCAGCAGCCGAGCCCTTTCCGGGAGCCAGTACAATGAGCAGTTCTTC	CASSRALSGSQYNEQFF
TRBD2	few	TRBV25-1	TRBJ2-7	TGTGCCAGCAGTGCCGCCGAGCGGGGATACGAGCAGTACTTC	CASSAAERGYEQYF
TRBD2	NA	TRBV4-1	TRBJ2-7	TGCGCCAGCAGCCAAGTCGCGGGAGGGCCCTGGCCCTACGAGCAGTACTTC	CASSQVAGGPWPYEQYF
TRBD2	NA	TRBV14	TRBJ2-7	TGTGCCAGCAGCCAGCGGGAGGGGTACGAGCAGTACTTC	CASSQREGYEQYF
NA	NA	TRBV2	TRBJ2-3	TGTGCCAGCAGTGAGTACACAGATACGCAGTATTTT	CASSEYTDTQYF
NA	once	TRBV9	TRBJ1-3	TGTGCCAGCAGCGCAGGTCAGGGGCTCTCTGGAAACACCATATATTTT	CASSAGQGLSGNTIYF
NA	NA	TRBV15	TRBJ2-7	TGTGCCACCAGCAGAGCGCTTCGGGGGGCACCCTCCTACGAGCAGTACTTC	CATSRALRGAPSYEQYF
TRBD1	NA	TRBV7-2	TRBJ2-7	TGTGCCAGCAGCTTGCGCGTCGACAGGGTCCGCGAGCAGTACTTC	CASSLRVDRVREQYF
NA	NA	TRBV30	TRBJ2-1	TGTGTATCTGGGAGCTCCTACAATGAGCAGTTCTTC	CVSGSSYNEQFF